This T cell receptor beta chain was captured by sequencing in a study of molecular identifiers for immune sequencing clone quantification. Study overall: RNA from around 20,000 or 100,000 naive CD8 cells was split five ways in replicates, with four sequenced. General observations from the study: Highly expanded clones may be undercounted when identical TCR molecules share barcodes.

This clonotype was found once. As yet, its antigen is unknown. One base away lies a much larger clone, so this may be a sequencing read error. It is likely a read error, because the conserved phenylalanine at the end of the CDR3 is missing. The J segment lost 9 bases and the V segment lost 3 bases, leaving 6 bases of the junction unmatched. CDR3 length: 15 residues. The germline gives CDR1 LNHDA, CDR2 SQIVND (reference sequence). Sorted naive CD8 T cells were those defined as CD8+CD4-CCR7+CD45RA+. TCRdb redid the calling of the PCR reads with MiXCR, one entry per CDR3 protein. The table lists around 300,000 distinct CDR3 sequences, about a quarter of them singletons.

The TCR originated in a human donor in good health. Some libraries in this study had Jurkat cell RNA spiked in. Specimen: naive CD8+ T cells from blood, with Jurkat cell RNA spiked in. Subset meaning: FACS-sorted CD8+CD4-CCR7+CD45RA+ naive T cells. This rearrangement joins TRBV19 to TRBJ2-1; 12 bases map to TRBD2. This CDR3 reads CASSIPSGGAGEQFS. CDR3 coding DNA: TGTGCCAGTAGTATCCCTAGCGGGGGGGCGGGTGAGCAGTTCTCC.